The rows below give T cell receptor beta chains drawn from one sample of a study of monozygotic twins with inflammatory bowel disease. TCRdb re-called the 5' RACE reads and catalogs CDR3 proteins one per entry, DNA excluded. The table gives 300,000 to 350,000 distinct CDR3 sequences; the top ten clones make up around 2% of it. Source material: blood. The receptor source for this set is a human donor with ulcerative colitis or Crohn's disease, or a healthy co-twin of an affected twin (not recorded which). Each CDR3 is given with its conserved first and last residue. Each record gives: J gene, V gene, CDR3 protein.

TRBJ1-4 | TRBV5-1 | CASRMDIRAANEKLFF
TRBJ1-1 | TRBV19 | CASSMVSNTEAFF
TRBJ1-2 | TRBV12-3/TRBV12-4 | CASSLGYGYTF
TRBJ2-7 | TRBV20-1 | CSAPTATYEQYF
TRBJ1-1 | TRBV5-1 | CASSFADNSGEAFF
TRBJ1-5 | TRBV30 | CAWSVDSFNQPQHF
TRBJ1-5 | TRBV9 | CASSPGTVEVPQHF
TRBJ2-1 | TRBV28 | CTSSRHLAGIYNEQFF
TRBJ1-2 | TRBV29-1 | CSVASSWGINYGYTF
TRBJ1-1 | TRBV27 | CASQPGWDRDTEAFF
TRBJ1-5 | TRBV28 | CASSPGTGTNSNQPQHF
TRBJ2-1 | TRBV7-3 | CASSPEGGSYNEQFF
TRBJ2-3 | TRBV20-1 | CSASLGLSTDTQYF
TRBJ2-7 | TRBV28 | CASSSWDKRRYEQYF
TRBJ1-5 | TRBV6-1 | CASSPQGASNQPQHF
TRBJ2-1 | TRBV6-5 | CASSYPGLAGGHEQFF
TRBJ2-2 | TRBV5-1 | CASSFDHKTGGSGTGELFF
TRBJ2-1 | TRBV12-5 | CASGPRGGHLSSYNEQFF
TRBJ2-1 | TRBV25-1 | CASTTSGGGGEQFF
TRBJ1-1 | TRBV7-8 | CASSSGATDAFF
TRBJ1-1 | TRBV5-4 | CASSLWQPNTEAFF
TRBJ2-1 | TRBV6-1 | CASSKQGASSYNEQFF
TRBJ2-2 | TRBV2 | CASKQGALNTGELFF
TRBJ2-7 | TRBV5-4 | CASSSGLRKQYF
TRBJ1-4 | TRBV5-5 | CASSLGWGNEKLFF
TRBJ2-4 | TRBV7-2 | CASSRSTQNIQYF
TRBJ2-7 | TRBV30 | CAWSVPRWGTYEQYF
TRBJ2-2 | TRBV5-7 | CASSLDQTGELFF
TRBJ2-2 | TRBV5-5 | CASSYQLNTGELFF
TRBJ1-6 | TRBV20-1 | CSARRDRDNSPLHF
TRBJ1-1 | TRBV27 | CASSPDRGRITEAFF
TRBJ1-1 | TRBV6-6 | CASSPPTGATEAFF
TRBJ2-7 | TRBV5-1 | CASSQSGGSAQGYEQYF
TRBJ2-7 | TRBV4-1 | CASSQLVGGPDYEQYF
TRBJ2-3 | TRBV5-1 | CASSASGAISQYF
TRBJ2-3 | TRBV12-3/TRBV12-4 | CASSHDRAPDTQYF
TRBJ1-6 | TRBV20-1 | CSAGNNSPLHF
TRBJ1-1 | TRBV7-9 | CASSINTEAFF
TRBJ2-5 | TRBV3-1 | CASSTPDSGEVETQYF
TRBJ2-7 | TRBV25-1 | CASSDPGQGRTYEQYF
TRBJ2-7 | TRBV5-1 | CASSSPEQGDEQYF
TRBJ1-2 | TRBV5-1 | CASSWRGGDGGYTF
TRBJ1-2 | TRBV4-1 | CASSQDISGGAYGYTF
TRBJ2-1 | TRBV11-2 | CASSLPRGAGGAPKSYNEQFF
TRBJ1-2 | TRBV7-9 | CASSEAVTGVGGYTF